The 15 T cell receptor beta chains below come from one sample, sequenced in a study of blood T cell repertoires in COVID-19. TCRdb's copy holds only in-frame clones and misses some; the assay was immunoSEQ multiplex PCR. This sample has about 160,000 clones, with roughly 84% found just once. Sequenced: peripheral blood. These receptors all stem from a man at least 80 years old with COVID-19, enrolled during active disease.

V is TRBV29-1 and J is TRBJ2-3; 13 positions match TRBD2. V lost 7 bases to trimming and J lost 5 bases; unmatched junction nucleotides: 15. There are 17 residues in the CDR3. Germline CDR1 is SQVTM and CDR2 is ANQGSEA. The chain's CDR3 is CSATKLLAGGLGDTQYF. The CDR3 DNA reads TGCAGCGCCACCAAACTACTAGCGGGGGGGCTGGGAGATACGCAGTATTTT.

V is TRBV7-8 and J is TRBJ2-7; 9 bases line up with TRBD2. Germline trimming cut 5 bases from V and 7 bases from J; bases unmatched to any gene: 6. The germline CDR1 and CDR2 sequences are SGHVS and FQNEAQ. This CDR3 contains 13 residues. CDR3 nucleotides: TGTGCCAGCAGCCCGAGCGGGGGGCGGGAGCAGTACTTC. It translates to CASSPSGGREQYF.

The V call is TRBV25-1, the J call TRBJ2-3; D is possibly TRBD1 (6 bases). V was shortened by 0 bases and J by 1 base, with 11 bases between the two germline ends. The CDR3 runs 16 residues. The V gene's germline CDR1 is MGHDK and CDR2 SYGVNS. CDR3 loop: CASSEYRAGGTDTQYF. CDR3 coding DNA: TGTGCCAGCAGTGAATATAGGGCAGGGGGCACAGATACGCAGTATTTT.

A note on this clone: At the DNA level, this CDR3 is encoded by other sequences in the same sample as well. J is TRBJ1-5 and V is TRBV7-9, with a tentative D call TRBD1 (6 bases). Germline CDR1 SEHNR, CDR2 FQNEAQ (reference sequence). The ends were cut back, 6 bases at V and 4 bases at J, with 10 bases in the middle. The CDR3 contains 13 residues. CDR3 protein: CASSLTGNQPQHF. The CDR3 DNA follows: TGTGCCAGCAGTTTAACAGGGAATCAGCCCCAGCATTTT.

The rearrangement uses TRBV18 and TRBJ2-5; D call uncertain. CDR1 is KGHSH, CDR2 LQKENI, per germline. V was cut by 3 bases and J by 1 base, with 9 bases left in between. This CDR3 is built from 14 residues. The CDR3 DNA follows: TGTGCCAGCTCACCCCCAACGGGCCAAGAGACCCAGTACTTC. Protein sequence: CASSPPTGQETQYF.

This clone has only a few counts. This chain connects TRBV5-8 to TRBJ2-7, with 9 bases identical to TRBD1. CDR3 length equals 15 residues. V lost 4 bases, J lost 4 bases, and 9 bases stayed unmatched. Germline lookup yields CDR1 SGHTS and CDR2 YDEGEE. CDR3 region: CASSIRTGVAYEQYF. CDR3 nucleotides: TGTGCCAGCAGCATCCGGACAGGGGTTGCGTACGAGCAGTACTTC.

The rearrangement links TRBV3-1 (or the pseudogene TRBV3-2) to TRBJ1-1; 9 bases agree with TRBD1. CDR1 is LGHDT, CDR2 YNNKEL, per germline (reference sequence). The CDR3 is made up of 17 amino acids. The V segment lost 5 bases and the J segment 4 bases; nucleotides outside the gene matches: 14. In DNA form, the CDR3 reads TGTGCCAGCAGCTCCGTAGCAGCCCCGACAGGGGGCACTGAAGCTTTCTTT. Its translation: CASSSVAAPTGGTEAFF.

DNA for the CDR3: TGTGCCAGCAGCCCCGGGACAGAAGGTTCACCCCTCCACTTT. Encoded protein: CASSPGTEGSPLHF. V usage is TRBV5-6 and J usage is TRBJ1-6; 7 bases are a match to TRBD1. CDR1 and CDR2 from the germline V gene are SGHDT and YYEEEE. Trimming at V came to 4 bases and at J to 9 bases, leaving 7 bases not matched to a gene. This CDR3 comprises 14 residues.

A word on this clone: The junction departs from germline at one end; a sequencing error may be responsible. Other DNA sequences in the same sample also yield this CDR3. The CDR3 sequence: CASSLGWGAGMNTEAFF. CDR3 DNA sequence: TGTGCCAGCAGCTTGGGTTGGGGTGCGGGGATGAACACTGAAGCCTTCTTT. The chain combines TRBV7-2 with TRBJ1-1; D call uncertain. The germline V gene encodes CDR1 SGHTA and CDR2 FQGNSA. This CDR3 is built from 17 residues.

This clone appeared a single time. The V and J genes are TRBV9 and TRBJ2-2, with 12 bases identical to TRBD2. With V trimmed by 0 bases and J by 3 bases, 3 bases remained unmatched. CDR3 length equals 17 residues. Germline values: CDR1 SGDLS, CDR2 YYNGEE. The DNA for the CDR3 is TGTGCCAGCAGCGTAGCTAGCGGGGGGGCGGACACCGGGGAGCTGTTTTTT. Amino acids: CASSVASGGADTGELFF.

V and J are TRBV6-5 and TRBJ2-1; D gene unclear. Trimming shortened V by 8 bases and J by 13 bases, and 15 bases separated the two germline ends. The CDR3 is 11 amino acids. Germline V CDR1 and CDR2: MNHEY, SVGAGI. The CDR3 reads CASLSGIPQFF. DNA for the CDR3: TGTGCCAGCCTTTCAGGCATTCCCCAGTTCTTC.

The V gene is TRBV5-1, the J gene TRBJ1-1; 10 nucleotides match TRBD1. Germline V gene lookup returns CDR1 SGHRS and CDR2 YFSETQ. The CDR3 totals 14 residues. The ends lost 0 bases at V and 7 bases at J; junction bases unmatched: 3. The CDR3 spells CASSLGTGGNEAFF. In DNA, the CDR3 is TGCGCCAGCAGCTTGGGGACAGGGGGAAATGAAGCTTTCTTT.

V gene TRBV19 combines with J gene TRBJ2-7; D unclear. Germline V CDR1 and CDR2: LNHDA, SQIVND (reference sequence). This CDR3 spans 17 amino acids. The V end was cut by 5 bases, the J end by 7 bases, with 27 bases between. The CDR3 DNA follows: TGTGCCAGTAGTCGACGGCGGTCCGACCCCCGATACGAGGAGCAGTACTTC. Its translation: CASSRRRSDPRYEEQYF.

The chain couples TRBV7-2 to TRBJ2-5; TRBD2 aligns across 7 bases. J lost 5 bases, V lost 0 bases, and 3 bases had no gene match. In germline, CDR1 is SGHTA, CDR2 FQGNSA. The CDR3 contains 14 residues. CDR3 DNA sequence: TGTGCCAGCAGCTTAGCGCGGGGGATGGAGACCCAGTACTTC. It specifies CASSLARGMETQYF.

The V call is TRBV10-3, the J call TRBJ1-1; D may be TRBD1 (5 bases). V lost 3 bases and J lost 1, with 12 bases in between. The germline CDR1 and CDR2 sequences are ENHRY and SYGVKD. The CDR3 has 15 amino acids. As DNA, the CDR3 is TGTGCCATCAGTGAATTCGCCGGGGGGAACACTGAAGCTTTCTTT. Amino acid sequence: CAISEFAGGNTEAFF.